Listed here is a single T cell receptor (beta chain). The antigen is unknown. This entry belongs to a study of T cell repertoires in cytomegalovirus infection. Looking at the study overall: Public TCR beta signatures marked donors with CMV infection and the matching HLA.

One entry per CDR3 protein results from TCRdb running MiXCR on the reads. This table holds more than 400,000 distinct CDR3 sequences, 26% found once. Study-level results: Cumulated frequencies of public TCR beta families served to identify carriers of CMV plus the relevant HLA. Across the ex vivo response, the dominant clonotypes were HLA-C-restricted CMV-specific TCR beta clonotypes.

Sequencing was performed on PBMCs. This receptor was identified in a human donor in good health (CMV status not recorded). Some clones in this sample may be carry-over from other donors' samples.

The CDR3: CASSLAGGQGQGGYTF. CDR3 in DNA: TGTGCCAGCAGCTTGGCCGGGGGGCAGGGCCAGGGGGGCTACACCTTC. V and J are TRBV5-4 and TRBJ1-2, with D maybe TRBD1 (6 bases). Germline V CDR1 and CDR2: SGHNT, YYREEE (reference sequence). V dropped 0 bases and J dropped 8 bases, with 20 bases sitting between them. The CDR3 covers 16 residues.